Listed here are 32 T cell receptor beta chains from one sample, sequenced in a study of blood T cells in healthy people across ages. Next came a second PCR, run for roughly 6 to 11 cycles, which used a sample-barcoded 5' primer along with a J-beta primer mix. From the 5' RACE reads, TCRdb called clonotypes with MiXCR, one entry per CDR3 protein. Of roughly 570,000 distinct CDR3 sequences in the sample, about 25% are singletons; the top ten hold approximately 18%. The sequenced sample consisted of blood. The receptor set was obtained from a woman in her 70s in good health.

The chain links TRBV29-1 to TRBJ2-5; D uncertain. This CDR3 contains 12 residues. V lost 2 bases and J 2 bases, leaving 6 bases between the germline ends. The germline gives CDR1 SQVTM, CDR2 ANQGSEA. This CDR3 reads CSVELTQETQYF. In nucleotides, the CDR3 is TGCAGCGTTGAACTAACGCAAGAGACCCAGTACTTC. Full variable domain (remainder filled in from reference TRBV29-1 and TRBJ2-5): SAVISQKPSRDICQRGTSLTIQCQVDSQVTMMFWYRQQPGQSLTLIATANQGSEATYESGFVIDKFPISRPNLTFSTLTVSNMSPEDSSIYLCSVELTQETQYFGPGTRLLVL.

This sequence joins TRBV5-5 and TRBJ2-1; TRBD1 matches 9 bases. Germline V gene lookup returns CDR1 SGHKS and CDR2 YYEKEE (reference sequence). The CDR3 spans 15 residues. The trim removed 2 bases at V and 4 bases at J, leaving 4 bases unmatched. The CDR3 protein is CASSFRDRAYNEQFF. CDR3 in DNA: TGTGCCAGCAGCTTCCGGGACAGGGCTTACAATGAGCAGTTCTTC.

The rearrangement links TRBV7-9 to TRBJ1-1, with D tentatively TRBD1 (5 bases). CDR3 length: 15 residues. With 1 base removed from V and 2 bases from J, the gap between germline ends came to 11 bases. Germline V lookup: CDR1 SEHNR, CDR2 FQNEAQ (reference sequence). In nucleotides, the CDR3 is TGTGCCAGCAGCTTAGAGTGGGGCCCAAACACTGAAGCTTTCTTT. This sequence encodes CASSLEWGPNTEAFF.

This clonotype turned up a few times. V usage is TRBV6-5 and J usage is TRBJ2-7, with 9 positions matching TRBD1. The CDR3 covers 13 residues. CDR1 and CDR2 (germline): MNHEY, SVGAGI. Unmatched junction bases numbered 3, after V lost 7 bases and J lost 2 bases. In DNA, the CDR3 is TGTGCCAGCAAACGGACAGGGGCCTACGAGCAGTACTTC. This encodes CASKRTGAYEQYF.

This clonotype was observed a few times. The rearrangement joins TRBV29-1 to TRBJ2-7; D remains ambiguous. Per germline, CDR1 SQVTM and CDR2 ANQGSEA. This CDR3 is 10 amino acids long. V dropped 4 bases and J dropped 5 bases, with 6 bases sitting between them. CDR3 protein: CSVGRDEQYF. The DNA for the CDR3 is TGCAGCGTTGGGAGAGACGAGCAGTACTTC.

This clonotype was detected only a few times. Written as DNA, the CDR3 is TGTGCCAGCAGTCCCACGACAGGGTCCGGGGAGCTGTTTTTT. It yields the protein CASSPTTGSGELFF. The V and J genes are TRBV6-5 and TRBJ2-2; 7 bases line up with TRBD1. CDR3 length equals 14 residues. Germline CDR1 is MNHEY and CDR2 is SVGAGI. With V trimmed by 5 bases and J by 6 bases, 6 bases remained unmatched.

This clonotype was detected a few times. The CDR3 spells CASSLPRLAGGGGTQYF. For the CDR3, the DNA is TGTGCCAGCAGCCTTCCGAGACTAGCGGGGGGAGGGGGTACGCAGTATTTT. The chain links TRBV7-2 to TRBJ2-3; TRBD2 matches at 13 bases. The CDR3 is made up of 17 amino acids. Germline values: CDR1 SGHTA, CDR2 FQGNSA. V shed 5 bases and J 8 bases; nucleotides not matched to a gene: 13.

This clonotype was seen a handful of times. The V and J genes are TRBV20-1 and TRBJ2-5, with a tentative D call TRBD2 (5 bases). Between the trimmed V and J ends, which lost 3 bases and 7 bases, there was a span of 9 bases. The germline V gene encodes CDR1 DFQATT and CDR2 SNEGSKA (reference sequence). This CDR3 spans 11 amino acids. The CDR3: CSASIGGTQYF. The CDR3 DNA follows: TGCAGTGCTAGTATCGGAGGGACCCAGTACTTC.

This clonotype appeared a few times. The rearrangement uses TRBV6-5 and TRBJ2-2; the D gene is possibly TRBD2 (5 bases). Trimming pared 8 bases from V and 5 bases from J, leaving 9 bases between. There are 12 residues in the CDR3. The V gene's germline CDR1 is MNHEY and CDR2 SVGAGI. This CDR3 is CASRGFTGELFF. As DNA, the CDR3 is TGTGCCAGCCGAGGGTTTACCGGGGAGCTGTTTTTT.

A note on this clonotype: A much larger clone differs from this one at a single base, so this may be a read error. The CDR3 region is CVSSQTGRETQYF. The CDR3 DNA sequence: TGCGTCAGCAGCCAAACAGGGAGGGAGACCCAGTACTTC. J is TRBJ2-5 and V is TRBV4-3; D tentatively fits TRBD1 or TRBD2 (6 bases each). This CDR3 spans 13 amino acids. Per germline, CDR1 LGHNA and CDR2 YSLEER.

This clonotype was seen a handful of times. The chain has TRBV7-2 and TRBJ2-4; possibly TRBD1 for D (6 bases). There are 19 residues in the CDR3. Trimming took off 5 bases at V and 1 base at J, with 24 bases between the two ends. Germline V lookup: CDR1 SGHTA, CDR2 FQGNSA. CDR3 residues: CASSPQAGAPRGAKNIQYF. Written as DNA, the CDR3 is TGTGCCAGCAGCCCTCAGGCAGGGGCTCCTCGTGGGGCCAAAAACATTCAGTACTTC.

This clonotype was detected many times. The CDR3 DNA reads TGTGCCAGCAGCTTTAGCGGGGTGATGTATGAGCAGTTCTTC. This codes for CASSFSGVMYEQFF. The chain combines TRBV7-2 with TRBJ2-1, with TRBD2 matching over 8 bases. The CDR3 runs 14 residues. The germline V gene has CDR1 SGHTA and CDR2 FQGNSA. V lost 3 bases and J lost 8; bases outside the gene matches: 6.

This clonotype was detected only a few times. The chain uses TRBV2 and TRBJ1-2; D not resolved. This CDR3 contains 15 residues. Per germline, CDR1 SNHLY and CDR2 FYNNEI. V was cut by 3 bases and J by 4 bases, with 15 bases left in between. This CDR3 reads CASSDLREFSYGYTF. CDR3 nucleotide sequence: TGTGCCAGCAGTGACTTAAGGGAATTTAGCTATGGCTACACCTTC.

The CDR3 here is CSASSGANTEAFF. CDR3 bases: TGCAGTGCTAGTTCGGGGGCGAACACTGAAGCTTTCTTT. The chain joins TRBV20-1 to TRBJ1-1; D is possibly TRBD1 (6 bases). The CDR3 is 13 residues long. Between the trimmed V and J ends, which lost 3 bases and 1 base, there was a span of 9 bases. Germline V CDR1 and CDR2: DFQATT, SNEGSKA (reference sequence).

The table lists this clonotype with a few counts. The chain carries TRBV7-9 and TRBJ2-1; D might be TRBD2 (6 bases). CDR1 SEHNR and CDR2 FQNEAQ come from the germline V gene (reference sequence). The CDR3 is made up of 15 amino acids. V lost 8 bases, J lost 3 bases, and 17 bases lay in between. Here the CDR3 reads CASGSKGSGYNEQFF. For the CDR3, the DNA is TGTGCCAGCGGGTCTAAGGGTAGCGGCTACAATGAGCAGTTCTTC.

There are a few counts of this clonotype. V usage is TRBV29-1 and J usage is TRBJ1-2; 7 bases fit TRBD1. There are 9 residues in the CDR3. Germline CDR1 is SQVTM and CDR2 is ANQGSEA. The V segment lost 6 bases and the J segment 12 bases; nucleotides outside the gene matches: 4. The CDR3 loop reads CSVDRENTF. The CDR3 coding sequence is TGCAGCGTCGACAGGGAAAACACCTTC.

In its sample, this clonotype was seen a few times. This chain links TRBV12-3 or TRBV12-4 with TRBJ2-1, with 11 bases identical to TRBD1. The CDR3 runs to 16 residues. The V and J ends lost 6 bases and 6 bases, in that order; junction bases with no gene match: 10. CDR3 DNA sequence: TGTGCCAGCAGCTCGGACAGGGGGCGGGGGGGCAATGAGCAGTTCTTC. It translates to CASSSDRGRGGNEQFF.

The chain uses TRBV7-9 and TRBJ1-2; TRBD1 aligns across 11 bases. Trimming at V came to 4 bases and at J to 3 bases, leaving 10 bases not matched to a gene. The CDR3 totals 17 residues. Germline assignment: CDR1 SEHNR and CDR2 FQNEAQ (reference sequence). In nucleotides, the CDR3 is TGTGCCAGCAGCTCTCGCCGGACAGGGGGCGCGGACTATGGCTACACCTTC. Its protein is CASSSRRTGGADYGYTF.

A remark on this clonotype: This CDR3 fails to terminate in the conserved phenylalanine or tryptophan, so it likely reflects a read error. This chain joins TRBV5-6 and TRBJ2-5; TRBD2 is a possible D gene (6 bases). V lost 7 bases to trimming and J lost 11 bases, with 15 bases between them. In germline, CDR1 is SGHDT, CDR2 YYEEEE. The CDR3 runs to 11 residues. This CDR3 is CASGHSREQYS. The CDR3 coding sequence is TGTGCCAGCGGGCATTCCCGGGAGCAGTACTCC.

The chain carries TRBV10-3 and TRBJ2-1; the D gene is possibly TRBD2 (6 bases). The CDR3 has 14 amino acids. Germline CDR1 reads ENHRY; CDR2 reads SYGVKD. Trimming shortened V by 10 bases and J by 0 bases, and 13 bases separated the two germline ends. In DNA, the CDR3 is TGTGCCACCTCTAGCGCCAGCTCCTACAATGAGCAGTTCTTC. Protein: CATSSASSYNEQFF.

J is TRBJ2-3 and V is TRBV3-1; 14 positions match TRBD2. With 3 bases clipped from V and 5 bases from J, the junction kept 7 bases outside the gene matches. Germline lookup yields CDR1 LGHDT and CDR2 YNNKEL (reference sequence). This CDR3 has 17 residues. The CDR3 spells CASSQTGTSGRRDTQYF. CDR3 nucleotide sequence: TGTGCCAGCAGCCAGACGGGGACTAGCGGGAGACGAGATACGCAGTATTTT.

This rearrangement joins TRBV12-3 or TRBV12-4 to TRBJ2-5; 10 nucleotides match TRBD1. The DNA end is a closer match to TRBJ2-7, so the J assignment may be wrong. This CDR3 region has 15 residues. The CDR3 DNA reads TGTGCCAGCAGGACAGGGGGCTCAAGCTCCTACGAGCAGTACTTC. This codes for CASRTGGSSSYEQYF.

This clonotype was seen a handful of times. The genes are TRBV7-9 and TRBJ1-1; the D gene is possibly TRBD1 (5 bases). This CDR3 region has 14 residues. With 10 bases removed from V and 3 bases from J, the gap between germline ends came to 18 bases. Germline lookup yields CDR1 SEHNR and CDR2 FQNEAQ (reference sequence). The CDR3 sequence: CATHTRGEHTEAFF. CDR3 DNA: TGTGCCACCCATACCCGGGGGGAGCACACTGAAGCTTTCTTT.

The CDR3 DNA follows: TGCAGTGCCGCGACAGGGTTCGCCAGGGATTATGGCTACACCTTC. Amino acids: CSAATGFARDYGYTF. The genes are TRBV20-1 and TRBJ1-2; TRBD1 matches at 7 bases. The CDR3 length is 15 residues. Germline CDR1 reads DFQATT; CDR2 reads SNEGSKA (reference sequence). V lost 6 bases to trimming and J lost 5 bases; unmatched junction nucleotides: 15.

The chain has TRBV27 and TRBJ2-1, with D possibly being TRBD1 (5 bases). The tail of the sequence fits TRBJ2-7 better, so the J call may be wrong. Germline CDR1 reads MNHEY; CDR2 reads SMNVEV (reference sequence). The CDR3 contains 15 residues. The DNA of the CDR3 is TGTGCCAGCAGCTGGACACCTGGCTCGGTCCACGAGCAGTACTTC. This codes for CASSWTPGSVHEQYF.

This clonotype was detected a few times. Relative to the germline gene, one junction end is altered; a read error may explain this. The chain employs TRBV29-1 and TRBJ1-2; D call uncertain. The CDR3 loop spans 15 amino acids. From germline, CDR1 is SQVTM and CDR2 ANQGSEA. The CDR3 nucleotides read TGCAGTGTTGAAGATTGGCAGGCTGTAAACTATGGCTACACCTTC. This codes for CSVEDWQAVNYGYTF.

The CDR3 DNA sequence: TGCGCCAGCAGCCCCTTGACAGTTTTGTCTGAAGCTTTCTTT. This codes for CASSPLTVLSEAFF. The chain recombines TRBV5-1 with TRBJ1-1, with a tentative D call TRBD1 (5 bases). The length of the CDR3 is 14 residues. CDR1 is SGHRS, CDR2 YFSETQ, per germline. The ends were cut back, 4 bases at V and 6 bases at J, with 16 bases in the middle.

This clonotype was seen more than once but under ten times. This chain connects TRBV29-1 to TRBJ2-5, with D tentatively TRBD1 (7 bases). The DNA end is a closer match to TRBJ2-7, so the J assignment may be wrong. Germline loops: CDR1 SQVTM, CDR2 ANQGSEA. This CDR3 region has 12 residues. In DNA form, the CDR3 reads TGCAGCGTCGCGGGACAGCCCTACGAGCAGTACTTC. Its protein is CSVAGQPYEQYF.

V usage is TRBV7-2 and J usage is TRBJ2-4, with a tentative D call TRBD2 (6 bases). The CDR3 spans 14 residues. Germline CDR1 is SGHTA and CDR2 is FQGNSA. V was trimmed by 2 bases and J by 8 bases, leaving 13 bases between them. The CDR3 is CASSLKWGEDIQYF. CDR3 DNA sequence: TGTGCCAGCAGCTTAAAGTGGGGGGAGGACATTCAGTACTTC.

Regarding this clonotype: An end of the junction does not agree with germline; a read error may underlie this. This sequence joins TRBV10-3 and TRBJ2-1; D might be TRBD2 (6 bases). The end of the DNA fits TRBJ2-5 better, so the J call may be wrong. CDR3 size: 15 residues. Germline lookup yields CDR1 ENHRY and CDR2 SYGVKD. CDR3: CAISESRSGEETQYF. The DNA for the CDR3 is TGCGCCATCAGTGAGTCAAGGTCGGGGGAAGAGACCCAGTACTTC.

This rearrangement joins TRBV3-1 to TRBJ1-2; D is unresolved. This CDR3 is built from 15 residues. Germline-derived CDR1 and CDR2 are LGHDT and YNNKEL (reference sequence). V lost 4 bases and J lost 3, with 15 bases in between. The CDR3 is CASSRTPFGDYGYTF. CDR3 nucleotide sequence: TGTGCCAGCAGCCGGACTCCCTTCGGCGACTATGGCTACACCTTC.

A single count supports this clonotype. This chain connects TRBV27 to TRBJ1-1; 10 bases map to TRBD1. Germline V CDR1 and CDR2: MNHEY, SMNVEV (reference sequence). CDR3 length equals 15 residues. J was trimmed by 2 bases and V by 5 bases; bases with no gene match: 5. CDR3 in amino acids: CASSHWDRGNTEAFF. For the CDR3, the DNA is TGTGCCAGCAGTCACTGGGACAGGGGAAACACTGAAGCTTTCTTT.